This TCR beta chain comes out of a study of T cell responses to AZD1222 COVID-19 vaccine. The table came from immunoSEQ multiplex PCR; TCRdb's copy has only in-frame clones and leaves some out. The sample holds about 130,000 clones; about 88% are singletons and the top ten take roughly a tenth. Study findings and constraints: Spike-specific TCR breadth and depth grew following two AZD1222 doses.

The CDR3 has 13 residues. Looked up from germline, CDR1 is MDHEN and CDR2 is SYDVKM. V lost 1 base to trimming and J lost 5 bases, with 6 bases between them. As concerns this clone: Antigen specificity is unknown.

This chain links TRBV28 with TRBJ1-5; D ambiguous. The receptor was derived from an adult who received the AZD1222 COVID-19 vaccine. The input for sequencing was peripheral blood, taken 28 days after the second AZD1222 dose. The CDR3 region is CASSLSTDQPQHF. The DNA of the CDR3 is TGTGCCAGCAGTTTATCGACGGATCAGCCCCAGCATTTT.